These T cell receptor beta chains were read from a single sample in a study of T cell changes during pregnancy in multiple sclerosis. Sequenced by immunoSEQ multiplex PCR; TCRdb stores in-frame clones only, minus some. The sample contains 45,000 to 50,000 clones, about 90% of which appear only once. The input for sequencing was CD4+ T cells from peripheral blood mononuclear cells, taken in the second trimester of pregnancy. Receptors were obtained from a female donor in good health, enrolled as a control in a pregnancy study. Each CDR3 is given with its conserved first and last residue. Each record gives: J gene, V gene, clone size, D gene, CDR3 protein, CDR3 DNA. D genes are given only for firm matches. Not all rows give a size; the values are once, few, many and, for expanded clones, a class.

TRBJ1-2,TRBV9,.,.,CASSVVENYGYTF,TGTGCCAGCAGCGTAGTCGAGAACTACGGCTACACCTTC
TRBJ1-2,TRBV27,.,.,CASSFLSGAAETHHGYTF,TGTGCCAGCAGTTTCCTGAGCGGGGCGGCCGAAACCCACCATGGCTACACCTTC
TRBJ1-1,TRBV11-2,.,TRBD1,CASSFTGTGSYTEAFF,TGTGCCAGCAGCTTCACTGGGACAGGGTCTTACACTGAAGCTTTCTTT
TRBJ1-6,TRBV7-2,.,.,CASSQRRPGLDNSPLHF,TGTGCCAGCAGCCAGAGGCGCCCAGGGCTCGATAATTCACCCCTCCACTTT
TRBJ1-3,TRBV18,.,TRBD1,CGTTRDRGSGNTIYF,TGTGGGACTACCCGGGACAGGGGTTCTGGAAACACCATATATTTT
TRBJ2-6,TRBV30,.,.,CAWSGGHGANVLTF,TGTGCCTGGAGTGGAGGGCATGGGGCCAACGTCCTGACTTTC
TRBJ1-5,TRBV4-1,.,TRBD1,CASSQLRRDRAFNQPQHF,TGCGCCAGCAGCCAACTACGCCGGGACAGGGCCTTCAATCAGCCCCAGCATTTT
TRBJ2-1,TRBV2,.,TRBD1,CASRGLRTGDNEQFF,TGTGCCAGCAGGGGACTTCGGACAGGGGACAATGAGCAGTTCTTC
TRBJ1-3,TRBV7-2,.,.,CASSTDSRTGNTIYF,TGTGCCAGCAGCACAGACAGCCGTACTGGAAACACCATATATTTT
TRBJ2-3,TRBV6-4,.,.,CASSSTWAYTDTQYF,TGTGCCAGCAGTTCCACCTGGGCCTACACAGATACGCAGTATTTT
TRBJ1-5,TRBV28,.,.,CASSLPGGDNQPQHF,TGTGCCAGCAGTTTGCCGGGGGGTGACAATCAGCCCCAGCATTTT
TRBJ2-3,TRBV7-2,.,TRBD2,CASSSRGGGNTDTQYF,TGTGCCAGCAGCTCCCGCGGGGGGGGCAACACAGATACGCAGTATTTT
TRBJ2-3,TRBV11-2,.,TRBD1,CASSSYRGRADTQYF,TGTGCCAGCAGCTCATACAGGGGGAGAGCAGATACGCAGTATTTT
TRBJ1-1,TRBV27,.,.,CASSIRGGDTEAFF,TGTGCCAGCAGTATTCGGGGAGGAGACACTGAAGCTTTCTTT
TRBJ2-1,TRBV5-6,.,.,CASSQLREQFF,TGTGCCAGCAGCCAGTTACGTGAACAGTTCTTC
TRBJ2-3,TRBV11-1,.,.,CASSLSVFSDTQYF,TGTGCCAGCAGCTTATCGGTTTTTTCAGATACGCAGTATTTT
TRBJ2-7,TRBV2,.,.,CASSDRYEQYF,TGTGCCAGCAGTGATCGGTACGAGCAGTACTTC
TRBJ1-6,TRBV6-6,.,.,CASSPRVGNSPLHF,TGTGCCAGCAGTCCCCGGGTTGGGAATTCACCCCTCCACTTT
TRBJ2-3,TRBV9,.,TRBD1,CASSVGGQGATDTQYF,TGTGCCAGCAGCGTAGGGGGACAGGGTGCGACAGATACGCAGTATTTT
TRBJ2-5,TRBV27,few,TRBD1,CASSQQGWETQYF,TGTGCCAGCAGTCAACAGGGGTGGGAGACCCAGTACTTC
TRBJ2-2,TRBV11-2,.,TRBD2,CASSLLSGGALYTGELFF,TGTGCCAGCAGCTTACTCTCCGGGGGGGCCTTGTACACCGGGGAGCTGTTTTTT
TRBJ1-2,TRBV5-6,once,TRBD1,CASSLMYGTGQYGYTF,TGTGCCAGCAGCTTGATGTATGGGACAGGGCAGTATGGCTACACCTTC
TRBJ2-5,TRBV9,few,TRBD1,CASSVVGTGGSTETQYF,TGTGCCAGCAGCGTAGTAGGGACAGGGGGATCAACGGAGACCCAGTACTTC
TRBJ1-3,TRBV30,.,.,CACAGLSGNTIYF,TGTGCCTGCGCAGGCCTCTCTGGAAACACCATATATTTT
TRBJ1-2,TRBV6-1,.,TRBD1,CASSALDRPPNYGYTF,TGTGCCAGCAGTGCCCTGGACAGGCCACCTAACTATGGCTACACCTTC
TRBJ1-1,TRBV5-6,.,.,CASSLRGGPLKAFF,TGTGCCAGCAGCCTCCGAGGGGGACCTCTTAAAGCTTTCTTT
TRBJ2-3,TRBV7-9,.,.,CASQLRVTDTQYF,TGTGCCAGCCAACTTCGGGTCACAGATACGCAGTATTTT
TRBJ1-1,TRBV9,.,.,CASSFSGGANTEAFF,TGTGCCAGCAGCTTTTCTGGGGGCGCGAACACTGAAGCTTTCTTT
TRBJ1-1,TRBV7-2,.,TRBD1,CASSLGQGASEAFF,TGTGCCAGCAGCTTAGGACAGGGGGCTTCTGAAGCTTTCTTT
TRBJ1-1,TRBV25-1,.,TRBD1,CASSPRGQGRTEAFF,TGTGCCAGCAGTCCCCGAGGACAGGGGAGAACTGAAGCTTTCTTT
TRBJ2-1,TRBV19,.,TRBD1,CASSIRQGVSTDNEQFF,TGTGCCAGTAGTATTAGACAGGGGGTGAGTACGGACAATGAGCAGTTCTTC
TRBJ1-1,TRBV7-2,.,.,CASSQLGGLNTEAFF,TGTGCCAGCAGCCAATTGGGCGGGTTGAACACTGAAGCTTTCTTT
TRBJ2-7,TRBV30,.,.,CAWSGNYEQYF,TGTGCCTGGAGCGGGAACTACGAGCAGTACTTC
TRBJ2-7,TRBV9,once,TRBD1,CASSVAGDRVHSYEQYF,TGTGCCAGCAGCGTAGCCGGAGACAGGGTGCACTCCTACGAGCAGTACTTC
TRBJ2-5,TRBV2,.,TRBD1,CASSLQGARETQYF,TGTGCCAGCAGCTTACAGGGGGCTCGAGAGACCCAGTACTTC
TRBJ2-2,TRBV6-1,.,.,CASTLDRNTGELFF,TGTGCCAGCACTCTAGACCGGAACACCGGGGAGCTGTTTTTT
TRBJ2-1,TRBV5-8,.,.,CASNWDRGSGGAPNEQFF,TGTGCCAGCAACTGGGACAGGGGTAGCGGGGGGGCCCCCAATGAGCAGTTCTTC
TRBJ2-1,TRBV4-3,.,TRBD1,CASSQGPSRQDREQFF,TGCGCCAGCAGCCAAGGCCCCTCAAGACAGGACAGGGAGCAGTTCTTC
TRBJ1-1,TRBV5-4,.,.,CASSPSGENTEAFF,TGTGCCAGCAGCCCTTCGGGGGAGAACACTGAAGCTTTCTTT
TRBJ2-3,TRBV7-6,.,.,CASSLGSAGTTTDTQYF,TGTGCCAGCAGCTTAGGTTCAGCGGGGACAACCACAGATACGCAGTATTTT